A single sample is the source of the 10 T cell receptor beta chains below, sequenced in a study of blood T cell repertoires in COVID-19. Method: immunoSEQ multiplex PCR; TCRdb's copy keeps in-frame clones and lacks some. The sample lists about 500,000 clones; 85% to 90% were seen once. Material: peripheral blood. The receptors were gathered from a woman aged 45-60 years with COVID-19, enrolled during active disease.

V usage is TRBV4-1 and J usage is TRBJ1-1; D uncertain. Trimming left V 2 bases short and J 5 bases short, with 12 bases between. The CDR3 extends over 14 amino acids. Germline assignment: CDR1 MGHRA and CDR2 YSYEKL. The CDR3 reads CASSQPTPGTEAFF. CDR3 nucleotides: TGCGCCAGCAGCCAACCCACCCCGGGTACTGAAGCTTTCTTT.

This clone was observed a few times. This chain connects TRBV11-2 to TRBJ1-1; D is unclear. CDR3 length: 14 residues. Germline CDR1 reads SGHAT; CDR2 reads FQNNGV. Trimming stripped 5 bases from V and 2 bases from J, with 12 bases between. The CDR3 bases are TGTGCCAGCAGCCTAACGGGAATCAACACTGAAGCTTTCTTT. The encoded protein is CASSLTGINTEAFF.

The chain joins TRBV20-1 to TRBJ2-1; D call uncertain. CDR1 is DFQATT, CDR2 SNEGSKA, per germline (reference sequence). V was trimmed by 3 bases and J by 0 bases, leaving 9 bases between them. CDR3 length: 14 residues. CDR3 nucleotides: TGCAGTGCTAGTGGGCGGTTCTCCTACAATGAGCAGTTCTTC. Translation gives CSASGRFSYNEQFF.

The chain recombines TRBV18 with TRBJ2-3; 15 positions agree with TRBD2. This CDR3 spans 16 amino acids. V shed 0 bases and J 5 bases; nucleotides not matched to a gene: 0. Germline V gives CDR1 KGHSH, CDR2 LQKENI. CDR3 sequence: CASSPPGLAGGDTQYF. The DNA for the CDR3 is TGTGCCAGCTCACCACCGGGACTAGCGGGGGGAGATACGCAGTATTTT.

The chain links TRBV3-1 (or the pseudogene TRBV3-2) to TRBJ2-7; D gene ambiguous. Germline V gives CDR1 LGHDT, CDR2 YNNKEL (reference sequence). The ends were cut back, 4 bases at V and 3 bases at J, with 16 bases in the middle. CDR3 length: 15 amino acids. Here the CDR3 reads CASSPSAQQVYEQYF. CDR3 coding DNA: TGTGCCAGCAGCCCCTCAGCCCAGCAGGTCTACGAGCAGTACTTC.

The chain links TRBV6-5 to TRBJ1-4, with a tentative D call TRBD1 (6 bases). This CDR3 contains 14 residues. Germline V gene lookup returns CDR1 MNHEY and CDR2 SVGAGI. The ends were cut back, 6 bases at V and 5 bases at J, with 13 bases in the middle. The DNA for the CDR3 is TGTGCCAGCAGACAGGGCCGAGTGAATGAAAAACTGTTTTTT. Translation gives CASRQGRVNEKLFF.

The table lists this clone with a count of one. CDR3 nucleotides: TGTGCCAGCAGCGCACCCCGGGACAGGGAAGAAGGTGAGCAGTTCTTC. Translation gives CASSAPRDREEGEQFF. The chain carries TRBV9 and TRBJ2-1; 9 positions match TRBD1. CDR1 is SGDLS, CDR2 YYNGEE, per germline. With 3 bases clipped from V and 9 bases from J, the junction kept 13 bases outside the gene matches. CDR3 size: 16 residues. The full variable domain, with the rest looked up from reference TRBV9 and TRBJ2-1, is DSGVTQTPKHLITATGQRVTLRCSPRSGDLSVYWYQQSLDQGLQFLIQYYNGEERAKGNILERFSAQQFPDLHSELNLSSLELGDSALYFCASSAPRDREEGEQFFGPGTRLTVL.

The chain joins TRBV7-8 to TRBJ2-7, with D possibly being TRBD1 (7 bases). The V gene's germline CDR1 is SGHVS and CDR2 FQNEAQ. The CDR3 contains 14 residues. The germline V and J ends were trimmed by 6 bases and 6 bases, with 18 bases remaining between them. The CDR3 sequence: CASSRQTGRREQYF. As DNA, the CDR3 is TGTGCCAGCAGTCGACAGACAGGGAGGCGCGAGCAGTACTTC.

CDR3: CASSARGGGTNEKLFF. In nucleotides, the CDR3 is TGTGCCAGCAGTGCGCGGGGAGGTGGGACTAATGAAAAACTGTTTTTT. V usage is TRBV2 and J usage is TRBJ1-4; D not certain. Between the trimmed V and J ends, which lost 4 bases and 2 bases, there was a span of 14 bases. Germline-derived CDR1 and CDR2 are SNHLY and FYNNEI. The CDR3 is 16 amino acids.

This chain uses TRBV4-1 with TRBJ1-3; D is unresolved. CDR3 size: 16 residues. The V and J ends lost 1 base and 0 bases respectively, with 10 bases between them. Germline V lookup: CDR1 MGHRA, CDR2 YSYEKL. As DNA, the CDR3 is TGCGCCAGCAGCCAAGGATGGGCTTACTCTGGAAACACCATATATTTT. It codes for CASSQGWAYSGNTIYF.